The rows below give T cell receptor beta chains drawn from one sample of a study of Graves' ophthalmopathy and Graves' hyperthyroidism. TCRdb reanalysed the multiplex PCR reads using MiXCR and keeps one entry per CDR3 protein. Seen here are fewer than 600,000 distinct CDR3 sequences, over 13% observed once, and the top ten hold 9.5% to 10%. Sequenced: blood. These receptors were collected from a woman in her twenties or thirties with Graves' ophthalmopathy. Each CDR3 is given with its conserved first and last residue. A D gene is named only where the DNA matches it firmly. Size values are once, few and many counts, or a class for expanded clones, and some rows have none.

V gene	J gene	D gene	clone size	CDR3 DNA	CDR3 protein
TRBV3-1	TRBJ2-2	TRBD1	NA	TGTGCCAGCAGCCAAACAGGGGATCGGGTCGGGGAGCTGTTTTTT	CASSQTGDRVGELFF
TRBV27	TRBJ2-2	TRBD1	NA	TGTGCCAGCAGTTTATATCCGACAGGGTACACCGGGGAGCTGTTTTTT	CASSLYPTGYTGELFF
TRBV20-1	TRBJ2-7	TRBD2	many	TGCAGTGCTAGAGACCTAAGGGGCGGGGGGGACCAATACGAGCAGTACTTC	CSARDLRGGGDQYEQYF
TRBV2	TRBJ2-4	NA	many	TGTGCCACTTATCTGGGGGAGGCAAACATTAAGTACTTC	CATYLGEANIKYF
TRBV24-1	TRBJ2-2	NA	few	TGTGCCACCAGTGCACTAGCCGGGGAGCTGTTTTTT	CATSALAGELFF
TRBV30	TRBJ2-2	TRBD2	NA	TGTGCCTGGGCAAGCGGGAGGGACACCGGGGAGCTGTTTTTT	CAWASGRDTGELFF
TRBV27	TRBJ2-5	NA	many	TGTGCCAGCAGTTTTAAGGGTCGTCGAGAGACCCAGTACTTC	CASSFKGRRETQYF
TRBV7-8	TRBJ2-2	NA	many	TGTGCCAGCAGCACAGACAGTTTTGGGGAGCTGTTTTTT	CASSTDSFGELFF
TRBV10-3	TRBJ1-1	NA	many	TGTGCCATCGCATTCGGGGGGGACACTGAAGCTTTCTTT	CAIAFGGDTEAFF
TRBV7-9	TRBJ2-2	NA	NA	TGTGCCAGCAGCCAACAGGTCGCCGGGGAGCTGTTTTTT	CASSQQVAGELFF
TRBV7-2	TRBJ1-1	NA	many	TGTGCCAGCAGCTGGCAGAAGATTGAAGCTTTCTTT	CASSWQKIEAFF
TRBV27	TRBJ1-6	TRBD1	NA	TGTGCCAGCACCGACGGACAGGGGACTTCACCCCTCCACTTT	CASTDGQGTSPLHF
TRBV7-8	TRBJ2-5	TRBD2	many	TGTGCCAGCAGCTTATGGCTAGCGGGAGCACAGGAGACCCAGTACTTC	CASSLWLAGAQETQYF
TRBV5-1	TRBJ1-2	NA	many	TGCGCCAGCAGCTTGGGGACCGGGGGGGCCTATGGCTACACCTTC	CASSLGTGGAYGYTF
TRBV28	TRBJ2-5	NA	many	TGTGCCAGCTGCGGGGGACACCGGGAGACCCAGTACTTC	CASCGGHRETQYF
TRBV28	TRBJ2-7	TRBD1	NA	TGTGCCAGCAGTCTCCCGGGACAGGTCCACTCCTACGAGCAGTACTTC	CASSLPGQVHSYEQYF
TRBV6-2/TRBV6-3	TRBJ2-5	NA	many	TGTGCCAGCAGTTACGCCCGACGAGAGACCCAGTACTTC	CASSYARRETQYF
TRBV4-2	TRBJ1-2	NA	many	TGTGCCAGCAGCCAAGTAGGGTTTGGCGGCTACACCTTC	CASSQVGFGGYTF
TRBV7-2	TRBJ1-1	NA	many	TGTGCCAGCAGCTTGAGCTTTAAGGTCACTGAAGCTTTCTTT	CASSLSFKVTEAFF
TRBV15	TRBJ2-5	NA	many	TGTGCCACCAGCAGACCACAAGGGACCCAGTACTTC	CATSRPQGTQYF
TRBV2	TRBJ2-7	NA	many	TGTGCCAGCAGTGAGTCCCGCGCCGAGCAGTACTTC	CASSESRAEQYF
TRBV3-1	TRBJ2-7	NA	many	TGTGCCAGCAGCCAAGTGGACGAGCAGTACTTC	CASSQVDEQYF
TRBV27	TRBJ1-2	NA	many	TGTGCCAGCAGTCCCGGGGCGAGCTATGGCTACACCTTC	CASSPGASYGYTF